This T cell receptor beta chain was recovered during a study of cytomegalovirus exposure and HLA in healthy donors. The CDR3 consists of 13 residues. Germline CDR1 MNHNY, CDR2 SVGAGI (reference sequence). V was trimmed by 11 bases and J by 0 bases, leaving 13 bases between them. PCR involved 60 Vbeta and 13 Jbeta primers. Libraries were prepared by immunoSEQ multiplex PCR; TCRdb keeps only in-frame clonotypes and omits some of them. The profile covers some 110,000 clones, with 76% appearing a single time and around 8.5% taken by the ten largest. The source material was PBMCs. This chain joins TRBV6-6 and TRBJ2-5, with D perhaps matching TRBD1 (5 bases). This TCR was recovered from a man aged 35-49 years in good health and CMV-seropositive. The CDR3, as DNA: TGTGCCGGGGCCAGGAATGACCAAGAGACCCAGTACTTC. Amino acids: CAGARNDQETQYF.